A selection of T cell receptor beta chains follows, all from one sample in a study of cytomegalovirus exposure and HLA in healthy donors. Profiling relied on immunoSEQ multiplex PCR, and the TCRdb table lists in-frame clones only, not all of them. This sample has over 150,000 clones, with roughly 78% found just once. Sequencing was carried out using PBMCs. These receptor sequences come from a woman between 50 and 59 years old in good health and CMV-seropositive. CDR3s include the opening cysteine and the closing phenylalanine or tryptophan. The order of the fields is clone size, D gene, V gene, J gene, CDR3 DNA, CDR3 protein. D genes are given only for firm matches. A clone size is listed for some rows: how often the clone was seen (once, few, many), or a class if it is expanded.

clone_size: NA; d_call: TRBD1; v_call: TRBV2; j_call: TRBJ2-7; cdr3_nt: TGTGCCAACGACCGGGACAGTGATTCCTACGAGCAGTACTTC; cdr3_aa: CANDRDSDSYEQYF
clone_size: NA; d_call: NA; v_call: TRBV10-3; j_call: TRBJ2-7; cdr3_nt: TGTGCCATCAGTGAGAACCGGGGGAGCTCCTACGAGCAGTACTTC; cdr3_aa: CAISENRGSSYEQYF
clone_size: NA; d_call: TRBD1; v_call: TRBV29-1; j_call: TRBJ1-4; cdr3_nt: TGCAGCGCCGCTGGGACAGGGGATGAAAAACTGTTTTTT; cdr3_aa: CSAAGTGDEKLFF
clone_size: once; d_call: NA; v_call: TRBV7-9; j_call: TRBJ1-5; cdr3_nt: TGTGCCAGCAGCTTTACGACAGGCCTTGATCAGCCCCAGCATTTT; cdr3_aa: CASSFTTGLDQPQHF
clone_size: NA; d_call: TRBD2; v_call: TRBV4-2; j_call: TRBJ2-7; cdr3_nt: TGTGCCAGCAGCCAAGCAAGCGGGGGGACTATCGAGCAGTACTTC; cdr3_aa: CASSQASGGTIEQYF
clone_size: NA; d_call: TRBD1; v_call: TRBV25-1; j_call: TRBJ2-7; cdr3_nt: TGTGCCAGCAGTGAATCTCCGCCGACAGGGACCTTCGACGAGCAGTACTTC; cdr3_aa: CASSESPPTGTFDEQYF
clone_size: NA; d_call: TRBD1; v_call: TRBV15; j_call: TRBJ1-5; cdr3_nt: TGTGCCACCAGCAGCCGGGGACAGGGGCCCCTCGGTCAGCCCCAGCATTTT; cdr3_aa: CATSSRGQGPLGQPQHF
clone_size: NA; d_call: NA; v_call: TRBV14; j_call: TRBJ1-2; cdr3_nt: TGTGCCAGCAGCCAAGGTACAGGGCCCTATGGCTACACCTTC; cdr3_aa: CASSQGTGPYGYTF
clone_size: NA; d_call: NA; v_call: TRBV10-3; j_call: TRBJ1-3; cdr3_nt: TGTGCCATCAGTGAGTCGAGGCGGGACGGACGCCTGTCCATATATTTT; cdr3_aa: CAISESRRDGRLSIYF
clone_size: NA; d_call: TRBD1; v_call: TRBV6-5; j_call: TRBJ1-1; cdr3_nt: TGTGCCAGCAGTTACTATCGACAGGGTGCTGAAGCTTTCTTT; cdr3_aa: CASSYYRQGAEAFF
clone_size: NA; d_call: TRBD1; v_call: TRBV7-9; j_call: TRBJ2-1; cdr3_nt: TGTGCCAGCAGCTTAGCACAGGGGACGCAGTTCTTC; cdr3_aa: CASSLAQGTQFF
clone_size: NA; d_call: TRBD1; v_call: TRBV2; j_call: TRBJ2-7; cdr3_nt: TGTGCCAGCAGTGAGACACCGGGACAGGGGGCCTACGAGCAGTACTTC; cdr3_aa: CASSETPGQGAYEQYF
clone_size: NA; d_call: TRBD2; v_call: TRBV6-1; j_call: TRBJ2-3; cdr3_nt: TGTGCCAGCAGTGAAGCCCCTAGCGGGGGGGCAAGGGATACGCAGTATTTT; cdr3_aa: CASSEAPSGGARDTQYF
clone_size: NA; d_call: TRBD2; v_call: TRBV7-3; j_call: TRBJ2-3; cdr3_nt: TGTGCCAGCAGCCTCACCGGGGGGGGCACAGATACGCAGTATTTT; cdr3_aa: CASSLTGGGTDTQYF
clone_size: NA; d_call: NA; v_call: TRBV9; j_call: TRBJ1-1; cdr3_nt: TGTGCCAGCAGCCTCGGGACAACGAACACTGAAGCTTTCTTT; cdr3_aa: CASSLGTTNTEAFF
clone_size: NA; d_call: NA; v_call: TRBV5-1; j_call: TRBJ2-3; cdr3_nt: TGCGCCAGCAGCTTGGTAGGGGGGGGAACAGATACGCAGTATTTT; cdr3_aa: CASSLVGGGTDTQYF
clone_size: NA; d_call: TRBD2; v_call: TRBV11-2; j_call: TRBJ2-7; cdr3_nt: TGTGCCAGCAGCTTAGAGGGTAGCGGGCTATACGAGCAGTACTTC; cdr3_aa: CASSLEGSGLYEQYF